Presented here are 21 T cell receptor beta chains from one specimen sequenced in a study of T cell repertoires in cytomegalovirus infection. TCRdb reanalysed the reads using MiXCR and keeps one entry per CDR3 protein. The repertoire holds hundreds of thousands of distinct CDR3 sequences, 35% seen once, with under 3.5% in the top ten. Sequencing used PBMCs. The receptors were gathered from a human donor in good health (CMV status not recorded). Some clones in this sample may be carry-over from other donors' samples.

This clonotype was counted a few times. The chain is built from TRBV7-6 and TRBJ1-2; TRBD1 is a possible D gene (5 bases). Germline lookup yields CDR1 SGHVS and CDR2 FNYEAQ. This CDR3 region has 13 residues. The V and J ends lost 5 bases and 4 bases respectively, with 11 bases between them. The chain's CDR3 is CASSPGTFYGYTF. The DNA of the CDR3 is TGTGCCAGCAGCCCCGGGACCTTCTATGGCTACACCTTC.

V and J are TRBV5-4 and TRBJ2-5; D possibly matches TRBD1 or TRBD2 (5 bases each). CDR1 and CDR2 (germline): SGHNT, YYREEE (reference sequence). Trimming shortened V by 1 base and J by 3 bases, and 16 bases separated the two germline ends. The CDR3 contains 16 residues. In DNA, the CDR3 is TGTGCCAGCAGCTTGCCTTGGGACCGTAGAGAAGAGACCCAGTACTTC. Residues: CASSLPWDRREETQYF.

This clonotype was counted a single time. V and J are TRBV2 and TRBJ2-1; possibly TRBD2 for D (5 bases). Germline V gene lookup returns CDR1 SNHLY and CDR2 FYNNEI. The length of the CDR3 is 15 residues. V dropped 7 bases and J dropped 2 bases, with 15 bases sitting between them. The CDR3 is CASTEEKTTYNEQFF. DNA for the CDR3: TGTGCCAGCACCGAGGAGAAGACTACCTACAATGAGCAGTTCTTC.

The sample holds a few counts of this clonotype. The chain is built from TRBV5-4 and TRBJ1-1; a possible D gene is TRBD1 (5 bases). Looked up from germline, CDR1 is SGHNT and CDR2 is YYREEE (reference sequence). CDR3 length: 14 residues. V shed 5 bases and J shed 0 bases, with 11 bases lying between them. CDR3 nucleotides: TGTGCCAGCAGTCGACAGTCCATGAACACTGAAGCTTTCTTT. Translation: CASSRQSMNTEAFF.

This clonotype was counted a few times. The V and J genes are TRBV14 and TRBJ2-5; D uncertain. CDR1 is SGHDN and CDR2 is FVKESK in the germline V gene. The ends were cut back, 1 base at V and 7 bases at J, with 16 bases in the middle. The CDR3 spans 15 residues. CDR3 region: CASSQGPPRWGTQYF. DNA of the CDR3: TGTGCCAGCAGCCAAGGACCCCCGCGTTGGGGGACCCAGTACTTC.

This clonotype appeared a few times. DNA for the CDR3: TGCAGCGTGTCCACCGGGGAGCTGTTTTTT. Its translation is CSVSTGELFF. This rearrangement joins TRBV29-1 to TRBJ2-2; D is ambiguous. V dropped 6 bases and J dropped 4 bases, with 3 bases sitting between them. Germline CDR1 is SQVTM and CDR2 is ANQGSEA. The CDR3 is 10 amino acids.

For this clonotype: Since a much larger clone is just one base distant, this may be a read error. The chain couples TRBV7-9 to TRBJ1-6; D unclear. The CDR3 runs to 13 residues. Trimming took off 2 bases at V and 7 bases at J, with 6 bases between the two ends. Germline values: CDR1 SEHNR, CDR2 FQNEAQ (reference sequence). The CDR3 is CASSLFGNSPLHF. CDR3 sequence (DNA): TGTGCCAGCAGCTTATTTGGGAATTCACCCCTCCACTTT.

This clonotype occurred many times. The V and J genes are TRBV6-1 and TRBJ2-1, with D unclear. V was cut by 4 bases and J by 5 bases, with 9 bases left in between. CDR1 MNHNS and CDR2 SASEGT come from the germline V gene. CDR3 size: 13 residues. This chain's CDR3 is CASSVQTNNEQFF. CDR3 in DNA: TGTGCCAGCAGTGTCCAGACAAACAATGAGCAGTTCTTC.

This clonotype has a count of ten or more. The chain carries TRBV7-6 and TRBJ2-1; 7 bases map to TRBD2. CDR1 and CDR2 (germline): SGHVS, FNYEAQ. V was pared by 1 base and J by 7 bases, with 4 bases of the junction left unmatched. This CDR3 region has 14 residues. The CDR3 loop is CASSLGGSTNEQFF. The CDR3 bases are TGTGCCAGCAGCTTAGGCGGGAGTACTAATGAGCAGTTCTTC.

The chain employs TRBV11-3 and TRBJ2-1, with D possibly TRBD1 on 5 matching bases. V was shortened by 5 bases and J by 6 bases, with 23 bases between the two germline ends. The germline V gene encodes CDR1 SGHNT and CDR2 YENEEA. The CDR3 is 17 amino acids. The CDR3 here is CASSPMLGDDKSNEQFF. As DNA, the CDR3 is TGTGCCAGCAGCCCGATGCTAGGGGATGACAAGAGCAATGAGCAGTTCTTC.

The V and J genes are TRBV11-3 and TRBJ2-6; D is undetermined. Germline V gene sequence: CDR1 SGHNT, CDR2 YENEEA. V lost 3 bases and J 0 bases, leaving 9 bases between the germline ends. CDR3 length: 16 amino acids. In DNA form, the CDR3 reads TGTGCCAGCAGCTTGGGCTCTAACTCTGGGGCCAACGTCCTGACTTTC. This gives the protein CASSLGSNSGANVLTF.

A note on this clonotype: Being one base from a much bigger clone, this may be a read error. The chain recombines TRBV11-1 with TRBJ2-7, with D tentatively TRBD1 or TRBD2 (5 bases each). This CDR3 is built from 13 residues. In germline, CDR1 is SGHAT, CDR2 FQDESV (reference sequence). V was clipped by 6 bases and J by 2 bases, with 11 bases between them. The CDR3 nucleotides read TGTGCCAGCAGACCTCTGGGGGCCTACGAGCAGTACTTC. As protein: CASRPLGAYEQYF.

This chain joins TRBV10-3 and TRBJ1-5; TRBD1 is a possible D gene (5 bases). V was clipped by 8 bases and J by 0 bases, with 8 bases between them. This CDR3 has 13 amino acids. Germline V lookup: CDR1 ENHRY, CDR2 SYGVKD. This CDR3 is CAIQGSSNQPQHF. For the CDR3, the DNA is TGTGCCATCCAGGGATCTAGCAATCAGCCCCAGCATTTT.

The chain has TRBV28 and TRBJ1-3; no definite D call. Germline loops: CDR1 MDHEN, CDR2 SYDVKM. The CDR3 extends over 12 amino acids. V was clipped by 10 bases and J by 4 bases, with 11 bases between them. The CDR3 coding sequence is TGTGCCATCTCACCTAACGGAAACACCATATATTTT. It translates to CAISPNGNTIYF.

This clonotype was detected ten times or more. J is TRBJ1-2 and V is TRBV7-2, with D unclear. This CDR3 contains 10 residues. In germline, CDR1 is SGHTA, CDR2 FQGNSA. V lost 10 bases to trimming and J lost 6 bases, with 9 bases between them. The CDR3 nucleotides are TGTGCCACCAGAGCAGATGGCTACACCTTC. It specifies CATRADGYTF.

This chain joins TRBV27 and TRBJ1-2, with a possible D match to TRBD1 (6 bases). The germline CDR1 and CDR2 sequences are MNHEY and SMNVEV (reference sequence). V was pared by 4 bases and J by 7 bases, with 10 bases between. This CDR3 has 12 amino acids. CDR3 nucleotides: TGTGCCAGCAGTTCTGGACAGTCTGGCTACACCTTC. Protein sequence: CASSSGQSGYTF.

With regard to this clonotype: Since a much larger clone is just one base distant, this may be a read error. The rearrangement links TRBV6-1 to TRBJ2-3; a weak D match, TRBD1 (5 bases). V lost 9 bases to trimming and J lost 0 bases, with 28 bases between them. Per germline, CDR1 MNHNS and CDR2 SASEGT. The CDR3 consists of 19 residues. The CDR3 nucleotides read TGTGCCAGAAGTACGACCAGGGTTTCCCTCCAACATAGCACAGATACGCAGTATTTT. The encoded protein is CARSTTRVSLQHSTDTQYF.

The V gene is TRBV7-6, the J gene TRBJ2-2; the D is unclear. Trimming shortened V by 3 bases and J by 6 bases, and 14 bases separated the two germline ends. This CDR3 is built from 15 residues. Germline assignment: CDR1 SGHVS and CDR2 FNYEAQ. DNA of the CDR3: TGTGCCAGCAGCTTGGATCGGACCCCATCCGGGGAGCTGTTTTTT. Its protein is CASSLDRTPSGELFF.

A remark on this clonotype: The conserved phenylalanine or tryptophan normally closing the CDR3 is absent here, so this likely arose from a read error. J is TRBJ2-1 and V is TRBV7-6; D unresolved. The germline V gene encodes CDR1 SGHVS and CDR2 FNYEAQ. CDR3 length equals 15 residues. V lost 2 bases and J 3 bases, leaving 11 bases between the germline ends. The CDR3 sequence is CASSLRSGNYNEQFL. The CDR3 DNA sequence: TGTGCCAGCAGCTTACGTTCTGGGAACTACAATGAGCAGTTCTTA.

The chain carries TRBV28 and TRBJ1-1; D call uncertain. CDR1 is MDHEN and CDR2 is SYDVKM in the germline V gene. This CDR3 is 14 amino acids long. Trimming shortened V by 3 bases and J by 2 bases, and 10 bases separated the two germline ends. In nucleotides, the CDR3 is TGTGCCAGCAGTTTTGAGGGATCTAACACTGAAGCTTTCTTT. The encoded protein is CASSFEGSNTEAFF. Supplemented by reference TRBV28 and TRBJ1-1, the full variable domain reads DVKVTQSSRYLVKRTGEKVFLECVQDMDHENMFWYRQDPGLGLRLIYFSYDVKMKEKGDIPEGYSVSREKKERFSLILESASTNQTSMYLCASSFEGSNTEAFFGQGTRLTVV.

This clonotype was seen ten or more times. The chain carries TRBV4-1 and TRBJ2-7; D remains ambiguous. The CDR3 is made up of 13 amino acids. Germline loops: CDR1 MGHRA, CDR2 YSYEKL. The V end lost 1 base, the J end lost 3 bases, and 7 bases lay between the germline ends. The CDR3 sequence: CASSQGGSYEQYF. The CDR3 nucleotides read TGCGCCAGCAGCCAAGGAGGCAGCTACGAGCAGTACTTC.